The rows below give T cell receptor beta chains drawn from one sample of a study of spatial heterogeneity in lung cancer. TCRdb recomputed calls from the 5' RACE reads with MiXCR, one row per CDR3 protein. The sample includes 20,000 to 25,000 distinct CDR3 sequences, about 4.5% of them seen just once. The sample was PBMCs, taken at surgery. The receptors come from a male donor with early-stage non-small cell lung cancer. Each CDR3 is given with its conserved first and last residue.

cdr3_length | v_call | cdr3_aa
11 | TRBV27 | CASSLGETQYF
13 | TRBV27 | CASSSFGEETQYF
15 | TRBV28 | CASSLGSRGAIEQYF
14 | TRBV4-2 | CASSQVGASSEAFF
15 | TRBV11-2 | CASSLGLPVRDTQYF
15 | TRBV4-2 | CASSQDWGRDQPQHF
16 | TRBV6-2/TRBV6-3 | CASSRLELAGGREQYF
15 | TRBV18 | CASSPRGQSNTEAFF
18 | TRBV27 | CASSFGTGGLTLTGELFF
12 | TRBV10-3 | CAISDTSYEQYF
14 | TRBV20-1 | CSARDIRANNEQFF
16 | TRBV6-5 | CASSLSGGGTKNIQYF
15 | TRBV5-1 | CASSLGGIMNTEAFF
14 | TRBV11-1 | CASSFRDNSYEQYF
11 | TRBV6-6 | CASKAADTQYF
13 | TRBV7-2 | CASSALQGTEAFF
12 | TRBV5-1 | CASSFTGGEQYF
16 | TRBV6-1 | CASKAGGTGTIQPQHF
16 | TRBV3-1 | CASSSRWGATNEKLFF
12 | TRBV30 | CAWKVQEGELFF
13 | TRBV24-1 | CATSDPINYGYTF
14 | TRBV20-1 | CSAGGSAGPLEQFF
16 | TRBV5-1 | CASSLTGSGADYGYTF
15 | TRBV7-9 | CASSQGKGTRETQYF
18 | TRBV21-1 | CASSKTESGWLAKNIQYF
14 | TRBV20-1 | CSALTGPEFDTQYF
11 | TRBV5-1 | CASSSGYEQYF
15 | TRBV30 | CAWDTPSGFDNEQFF
21 | TRBV21-1 | CASRHAQKGFFPRWISYEQYF
17 | TRBV6-2/TRBV6-3 | CASSPVSLAGDLETQYF
14 | TRBV18 | CASSRDTSTDTQYF
17 | TRBV4-3 | CASSQATGTGPYNEQFF
14 | TRBV6-2/TRBV6-3 | CASNRLAGPGELFF
13 | TRBV28 | CASSKRNTGELFF
14 | TRBV12-3/TRBV12-4 | CASSSTGAHNEQFF
15 | TRBV12-3/TRBV12-4 | CASSFERVKLYEQYF
15 | TRBV20-1 | CSARDVAGGYYEQYF
16 | TRBV7-2 | CASSLASGTIQETQYF
13 | TRBV6-1 | CASRWTVNTEAFF
19 | TRBV3-1 | CASSQAGLAGAVLGNEQFF